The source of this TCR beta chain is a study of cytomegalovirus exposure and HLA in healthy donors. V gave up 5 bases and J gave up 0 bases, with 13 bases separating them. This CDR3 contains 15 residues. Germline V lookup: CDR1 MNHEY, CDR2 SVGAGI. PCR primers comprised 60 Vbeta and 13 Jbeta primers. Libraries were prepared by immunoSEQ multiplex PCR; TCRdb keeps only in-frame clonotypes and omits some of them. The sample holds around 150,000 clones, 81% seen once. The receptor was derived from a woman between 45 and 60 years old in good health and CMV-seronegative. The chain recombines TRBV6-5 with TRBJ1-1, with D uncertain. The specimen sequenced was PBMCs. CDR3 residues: CASSPPGLLNTEAFF. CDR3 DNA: TGTGCCAGCAGTCCCCCTGGACTGTTGAACACTGAAGCTTTCTTT.